The 14 T cell receptor beta chains below all came from one sample that was sequenced in a study of graft-versus-host responses after intestinal transplantation (dated by TCRdb to the early 2020s). Their antigen targets remain unknown. Libraries were constructed by the immunoSEQ multiplex PCR assay. In its TCRdb copy, this immuneACCESS table keeps in-frame sequences only and misses some clones. Where compared with another copy, unresolved V genes explain less than half of these, and the others have no known cause. This sample lists around 100,000 clones; 93% were detected once. The top ten clones comprise around 1.2% of the sample. Reading the label with the study, this specimen's time point is: cells obtained before transplantation from donor or recipient. Sequenced material: unstimulated CD8+ T cells sorted from spleen or lymph node cells, taken before intestinal transplant. The receptors were sampled from a human donor who received an intestinal transplant.

The chain employs TRBV7-9 and TRBJ2-3; D gene uncertain. The CDR3 totals 14 residues. Trimming stripped 3 bases from V and 4 bases from J, with 11 bases between. In germline, CDR1 is SEHNR, CDR2 FQNEAQ (reference sequence). Here the CDR3 DNA reads TGTGCCAGCAGCTTTTCGGTAGAATCAGATACGCAGTATTTT. It encodes CASSFSVESDTQYF. Filled out from reference TRBV7-9 and TRBJ2-3, the complete variable domain reads DTGVSQNPRHKITKRGQNVTFRCDPISEHNRLYWYRQTLGQGPEFLTYFQNEAQLEKSRLLSDRFSAERPKGSFSTLEIQRTEQGDSAMYLCASSFSVESDTQYFGPGTRLTVL.

This chain links TRBV18 with TRBJ1-1; maybe TRBD1 (5 bases). The CDR3 loop spans 16 amino acids. V lost 1 base to trimming and J lost 4 bases, with 16 bases between them. Germline V CDR1 and CDR2: KGHSH, LQKENI. CDR3 residues: CASSPRDRDYGTEAFF. The CDR3 DNA sequence: TGTGCCAGCTCACCACGAGACAGAGATTATGGCACTGAAGCTTTCTTT. Full variable domain (rest looked up from reference TRBV18 and TRBJ1-1): NAGVMQNPRHLVRRRGQEARLRCSPMKGHSHVYWYRQLPEEGLKFMVYLQKENIIDESGMPKERFSAEFPKEGPSILRIQQVVRGDSAAYFCASSPRDRDYGTEAFFGQGTRLTVV.

The chain carries TRBV15 and TRBJ2-7; D possibly uses TRBD1 or TRBD2 (6 bases each). In germline, CDR1 is LNHNV, CDR2 YYDKDF (reference sequence). With 8 bases removed from V and 6 bases from J, the gap between germline ends came to 14 bases. This CDR3 has 12 amino acids. CDR3 in DNA: TGTGCCACCGCCATCGGAGGGGGCGAGCAGTACTTC. Translating it yields CATAIGGGEQYF.

The CDR3 region is CASSPRPGLSTGELFF. The CDR3, as DNA: TGTGCCAGCAGCCCCCGGCCCGGACTGAGCACCGGGGAGCTGTTTTTT. The V gene is TRBV5-8, the J gene TRBJ2-2; maybe TRBD2 (5 bases). This CDR3 comprises 16 residues. Germline assignment: CDR1 SGHTS and CDR2 YDEGEE. The V end lost 4 bases, the J end lost 4 bases, and 17 bases lay between the germline ends.

The chain couples TRBV6-5 to TRBJ1-2; D is unresolved. The CDR3 is 13 amino acids. Germline loops: CDR1 MNHEY, CDR2 SVGAGI. V lost 6 bases and J lost 2, with 10 bases in between. The CDR3 nucleotides are TGTGCCAGCAGGCCAGGACTGAACTATGGCTACACCTTC. It codes for CASRPGLNYGYTF.

The V and J genes are TRBV19 and TRBJ1-3; D remains unclear. Germline V lookup: CDR1 LNHDA, CDR2 SQIVND (reference sequence). V was cut by 3 bases and J by 2 bases, with 8 bases left in between. The CDR3 has 14 amino acids. CDR3 sequence reads: CASSIAVAGNTIYF. Written as DNA, the CDR3 is TGTGCCAGTAGTATCGCGGTGGCTGGAAACACCATATATTTT.

V and J are TRBV7-8 and TRBJ2-2; 8 nucleotides align to TRBD1. The V segment lost 4 bases and the J segment 4 bases; nucleotides outside the gene matches: 11. The CDR3 sequence is 17 residues long. Looked up from germline, CDR1 is SGHVS and CDR2 is FQNEAQ. This CDR3 reads CASSWSGGVGATGELFF. CDR3 in DNA: TGTGCCAGCAGCTGGTCAGGGGGCGTAGGTGCCACCGGGGAGCTGTTTTTT.

The CDR3 sequence: CASSPHPRGVTDTQYF. CDR3 nucleotides: TGTGCCAGCAGCCCACACCCCCGGGGGGTCACAGATACGCAGTATTTT. V usage is TRBV7-8 and J usage is TRBJ2-3; 7 nucleotides agree with TRBD2. The length of the CDR3 is 16 residues. With 5 bases clipped from V and 2 bases from J, the junction kept 10 bases outside the gene matches. Germline V gene lookup returns CDR1 SGHVS and CDR2 FQNEAQ.

The rearrangement uses TRBV30 and TRBJ1-4, with a tentative D call TRBD1 (5 bases). Looked up from germline, CDR1 is GTSNPN and CDR2 is SVGIG (reference sequence). CDR3 length: 13 amino acids. Trimming took 0 bases from V and 11 from J, leaving 13 bases between them. The CDR3 sequence is CAWSVLKGEKLFF. Here the CDR3 DNA reads TGTGCCTGGAGTGTACTAAAAGGGGAGAAACTGTTTTTT.

The V call is TRBV7-9, the J call TRBJ1-6; D uncertain. From germline, CDR1 is SEHNR and CDR2 FQNEAQ (reference sequence). V lost 2 bases and J lost 8, with 4 bases in between. The CDR3 is 12 residues long. The CDR3 here is CASSLQDSPLHF. The CDR3 DNA follows: TGTGCCAGCAGCTTACAGGATTCACCCCTCCACTTT.

In this sample, this clone turned up once. The chain recombines TRBV7-9 with TRBJ2-5; D gene uncertain. CDR3 size: 14 residues. Germline V CDR1 and CDR2: SEHNR, FQNEAQ (reference sequence). Trimming took off 7 bases at V and 3 bases at J, with 15 bases between the two ends. In DNA, the CDR3 is TGTGCCAGCATTAATCCGGGCTTGGAAGAGACCCAGTACTTC. Translation: CASINPGLEETQYF.

The chain combines TRBV9 with TRBJ1-2, with a possible D match to TRBD1 (5 bases). Germline CDR1 reads SGDLS; CDR2 reads YYNGEE. The germline V and J ends were trimmed by 5 bases and 5 bases, with 16 bases remaining between them. The CDR3 runs to 14 residues. CDR3 region: CASRRSGEEYGYTF. In DNA form, the CDR3 reads TGTGCCAGCAGGCGGTCGGGGGAGGAGTATGGCTACACCTTC.

For this clone: Different DNA sequences within this sample yield the same CDR3. The gene calls are TRBV2 and TRBJ2-3; maybe TRBD2 (6 bases). V dropped 3 bases and J dropped 0 bases, with 16 bases sitting between them. The CDR3 has 17 residues. Germline CDR1 reads SNHLY; CDR2 reads FYNNEI. The CDR3 bases are TGTGCCAGCAGTGATGAGGACACCGGGACTAGCACAGATACGCAGTATTTT. This encodes CASSDEDTGTSTDTQYF.

This chain joins TRBV4-1 and TRBJ1-1; tentatively, D is TRBD1 (6 bases). The germline V gene encodes CDR1 MGHRA and CDR2 YSYEKL. The germline V and J ends were trimmed by 0 bases and 13 bases, with 15 bases remaining between them. This CDR3 spans 13 amino acids. CDR3 nucleotide sequence: TGCGCCAGCAGCCAAGATGGGGGCCAAGAGGGTTTCTTT. Translation: CASSQDGGQEGFF.